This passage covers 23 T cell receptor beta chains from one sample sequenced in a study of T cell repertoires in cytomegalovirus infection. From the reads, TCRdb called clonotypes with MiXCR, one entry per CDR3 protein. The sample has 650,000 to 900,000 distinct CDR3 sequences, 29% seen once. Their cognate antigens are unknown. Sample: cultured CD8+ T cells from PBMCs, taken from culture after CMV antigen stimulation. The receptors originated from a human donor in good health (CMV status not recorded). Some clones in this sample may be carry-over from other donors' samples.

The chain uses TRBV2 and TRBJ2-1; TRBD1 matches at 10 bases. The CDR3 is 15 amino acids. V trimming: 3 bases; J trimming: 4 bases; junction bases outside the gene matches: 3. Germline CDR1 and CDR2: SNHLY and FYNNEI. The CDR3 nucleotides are TGTGCCAGCAGTGAGGGGACAGGGGAATACAATGAGCAGTTCTTC. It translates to CASSEGTGEYNEQFF.

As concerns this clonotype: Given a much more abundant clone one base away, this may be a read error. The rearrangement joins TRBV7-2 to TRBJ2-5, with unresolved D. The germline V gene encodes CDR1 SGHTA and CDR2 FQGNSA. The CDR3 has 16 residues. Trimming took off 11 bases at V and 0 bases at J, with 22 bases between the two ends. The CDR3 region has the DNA TGTGCCGGCACCCACTACCGATTCAGTTACCAAGAGACCCAGTACTTC. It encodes CAGTHYRFSYQETQYF.

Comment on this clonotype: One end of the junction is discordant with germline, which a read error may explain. The CDR3 sequence is CASSTGGVTKNIQYF. Written as DNA, the CDR3 is TGTGCCAGCAGCACAGGGGGCGTAACCAAAAACATTCAGTACTTC. V is TRBV4-1 and J is TRBJ2-4; TRBD1 agrees at 9 bases. CDR1 is MGHRA, CDR2 YSYEKL, per germline. The CDR3 extends over 15 amino acids.

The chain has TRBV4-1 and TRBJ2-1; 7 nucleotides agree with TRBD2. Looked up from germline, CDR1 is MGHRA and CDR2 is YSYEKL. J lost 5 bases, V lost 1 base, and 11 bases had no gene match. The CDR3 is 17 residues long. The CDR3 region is CASSQASRLAADNEQFF. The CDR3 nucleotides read TGCGCCAGCAGCCAAGCCAGTCGCCTAGCGGCAGACAATGAGCAGTTCTTC.

DNA of the CDR3: TGTGCCAGCAGCCCTCCCGGGACAGCAAACTCCTACGAGCAGTACTTC. This encodes CASSPPGTANSYEQYF. V usage is TRBV7-4 and J usage is TRBJ2-7; 7 bases are shared with TRBD1. CDR1 SGHVT and CDR2 SQSDAQ come from the germline V gene. V lost 5 bases and J lost 0; bases outside the gene matches: 10. CDR3 length: 16 amino acids.

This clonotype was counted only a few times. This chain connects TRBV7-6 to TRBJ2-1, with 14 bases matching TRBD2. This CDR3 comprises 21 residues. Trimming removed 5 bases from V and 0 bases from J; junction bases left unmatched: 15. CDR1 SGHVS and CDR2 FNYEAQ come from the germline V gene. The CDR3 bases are TGTGCCAGCAGCCGCTTATGGGCTGACGGGACTAGCGGGAGCTCCTACAATGAGCAGTTCTTC. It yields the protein CASSRLWADGTSGSSYNEQFF.

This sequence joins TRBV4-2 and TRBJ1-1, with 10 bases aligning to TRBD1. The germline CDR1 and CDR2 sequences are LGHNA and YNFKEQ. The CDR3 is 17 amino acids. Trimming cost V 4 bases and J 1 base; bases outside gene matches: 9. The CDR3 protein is CASSLGTGAMKNTEAFF. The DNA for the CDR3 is TGTGCCAGCAGCCTCGGGACAGGGGCGATGAAGAACACTGAAGCTTTCTTT.

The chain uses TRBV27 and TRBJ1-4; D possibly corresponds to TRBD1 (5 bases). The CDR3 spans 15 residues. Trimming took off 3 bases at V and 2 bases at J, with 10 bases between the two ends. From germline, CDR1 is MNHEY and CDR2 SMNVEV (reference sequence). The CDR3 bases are TGTGCCAGCAGTTTTTCCAGGGTCACTAATGAAAAACTGTTTTTT. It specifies CASSFSRVTNEKLFF.

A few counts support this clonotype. Here the CDR3 reads CASSLTSGGKETQYF. DNA of the CDR3: TGTGCCAGCAGCCTAACTAGCGGGGGGAAAGAGACCCAGTACTTC. The J gene is TRBJ2-5, the V gene TRBV12-3 or TRBV12-4; 12 bases are a match to TRBD2. This CDR3 region has 15 residues. The V segment lost 6 bases and the J segment 3 bases; nucleotides outside the gene matches: 5.

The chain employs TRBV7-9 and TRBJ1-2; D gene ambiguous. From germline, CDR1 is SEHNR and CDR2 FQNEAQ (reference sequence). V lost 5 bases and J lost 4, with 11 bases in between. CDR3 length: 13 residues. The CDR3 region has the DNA TGTGCCAGCAGCCCAATAGGATCCTATGGCTACACCTTC. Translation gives CASSPIGSYGYTF.

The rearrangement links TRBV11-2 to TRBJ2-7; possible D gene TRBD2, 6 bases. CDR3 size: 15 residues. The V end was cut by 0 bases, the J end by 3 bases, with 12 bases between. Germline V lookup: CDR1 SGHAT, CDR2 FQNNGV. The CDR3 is CASSLEVAVLYEQYF. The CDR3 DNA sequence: TGTGCCAGCAGCTTAGAGGTAGCGGTCCTCTACGAGCAGTACTTC.

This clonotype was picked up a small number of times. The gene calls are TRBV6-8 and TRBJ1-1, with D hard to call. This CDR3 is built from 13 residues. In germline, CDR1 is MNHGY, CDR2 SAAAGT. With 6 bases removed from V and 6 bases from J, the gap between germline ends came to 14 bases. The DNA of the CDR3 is TGTGCCAGCAGCGATCAGGTTAGCGCTGAAGCTTTCTTT. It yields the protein CASSDQVSAEAFF.

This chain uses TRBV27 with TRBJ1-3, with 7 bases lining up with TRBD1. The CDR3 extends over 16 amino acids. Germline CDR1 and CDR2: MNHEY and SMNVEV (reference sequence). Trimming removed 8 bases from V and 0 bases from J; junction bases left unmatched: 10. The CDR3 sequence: CASGSWTGSSGNTIYF. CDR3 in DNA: TGTGCCAGCGGTTCCTGGACAGGCAGCTCTGGAAACACCATATATTTT.

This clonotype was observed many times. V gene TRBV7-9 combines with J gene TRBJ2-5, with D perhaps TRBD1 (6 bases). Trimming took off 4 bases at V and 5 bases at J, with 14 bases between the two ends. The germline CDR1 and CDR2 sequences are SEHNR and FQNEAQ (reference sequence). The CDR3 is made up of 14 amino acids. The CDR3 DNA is TGTGCCAGCAGCTCAACGACAGGATCGGAGACCCAGTACTTC. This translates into CASSSTTGSETQYF.

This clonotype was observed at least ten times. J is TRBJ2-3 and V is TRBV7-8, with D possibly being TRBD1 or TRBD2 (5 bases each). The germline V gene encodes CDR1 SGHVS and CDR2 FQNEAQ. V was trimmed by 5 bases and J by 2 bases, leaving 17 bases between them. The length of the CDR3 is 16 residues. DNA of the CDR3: TGTGCCAGCAGCCGCTCGCGGTCGGGGCCCACAGATACGCAGTATTTT. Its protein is CASSRSRSGPTDTQYF.

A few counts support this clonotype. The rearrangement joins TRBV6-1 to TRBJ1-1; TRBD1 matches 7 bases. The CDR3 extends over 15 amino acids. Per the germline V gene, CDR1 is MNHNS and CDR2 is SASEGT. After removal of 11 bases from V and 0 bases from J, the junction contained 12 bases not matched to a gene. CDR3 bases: TGTGCCGCTATAAAAATAGGGGGCATGAACACTGAAGCTTTCTTT. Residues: CAAIKIGGMNTEAFF.

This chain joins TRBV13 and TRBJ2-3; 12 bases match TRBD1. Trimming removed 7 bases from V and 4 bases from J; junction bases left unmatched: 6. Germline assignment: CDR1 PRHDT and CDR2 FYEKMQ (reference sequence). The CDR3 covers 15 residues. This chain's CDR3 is CASKLGTGGSDTQYF. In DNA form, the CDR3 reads TGTGCCAGCAAGTTGGGGACAGGGGGCTCAGATACGCAGTATTTT.

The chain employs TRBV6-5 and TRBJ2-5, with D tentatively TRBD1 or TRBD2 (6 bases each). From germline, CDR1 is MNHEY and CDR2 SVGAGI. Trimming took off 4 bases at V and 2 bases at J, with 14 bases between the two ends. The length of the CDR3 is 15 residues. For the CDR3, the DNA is TGTGCCAGCAGTTCATGGCAGGGGAGGCAAGAGACCCAGTACTTC. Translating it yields CASSSWQGRQETQYF.

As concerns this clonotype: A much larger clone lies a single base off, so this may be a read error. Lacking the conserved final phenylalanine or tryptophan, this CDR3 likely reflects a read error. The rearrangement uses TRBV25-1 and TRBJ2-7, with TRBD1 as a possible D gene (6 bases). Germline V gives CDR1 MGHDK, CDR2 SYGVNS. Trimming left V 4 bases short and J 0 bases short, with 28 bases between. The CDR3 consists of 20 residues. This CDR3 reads CASSGPGQLILKGGSYEQYI. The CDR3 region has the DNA TGTGCCAGCAGTGGCCCCGGACAGCTAATTTTAAAAGGCGGCTCCTACGAGCAGTACATC.

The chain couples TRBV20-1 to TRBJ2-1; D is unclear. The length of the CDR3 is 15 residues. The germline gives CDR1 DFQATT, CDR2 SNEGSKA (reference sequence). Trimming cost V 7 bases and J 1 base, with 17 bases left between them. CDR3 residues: CSGIPLLMSYNEQFF. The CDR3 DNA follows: TGCAGTGGGATCCCGCTTCTTATGTCCTACAATGAGCAGTTCTTC.

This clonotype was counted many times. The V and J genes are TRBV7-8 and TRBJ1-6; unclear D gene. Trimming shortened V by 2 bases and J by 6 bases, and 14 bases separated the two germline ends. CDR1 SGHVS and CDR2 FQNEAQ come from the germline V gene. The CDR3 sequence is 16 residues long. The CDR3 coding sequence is TGTGCCAGCAGCTTAAAGCCAGCCCAAACTAATTCACCCCTCCACTTT. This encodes CASSLKPAQTNSPLHF.

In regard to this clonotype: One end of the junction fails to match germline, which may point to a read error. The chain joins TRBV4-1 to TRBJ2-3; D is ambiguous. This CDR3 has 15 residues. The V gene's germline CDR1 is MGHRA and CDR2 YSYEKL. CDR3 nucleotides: TGTGCCAGCAGCCAAGGCTGGGTTTCCACAGATACGCAGTATTTT. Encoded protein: CASSQGWVSTDTQYF.

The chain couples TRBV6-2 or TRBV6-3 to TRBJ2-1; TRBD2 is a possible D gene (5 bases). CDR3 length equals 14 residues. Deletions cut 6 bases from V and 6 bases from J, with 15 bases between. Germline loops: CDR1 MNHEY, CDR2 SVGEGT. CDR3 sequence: CASSHSGLINEQFF. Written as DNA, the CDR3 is TGTGCCAGCAGCCATTCGGGGTTGATCAATGAGCAGTTCTTC.